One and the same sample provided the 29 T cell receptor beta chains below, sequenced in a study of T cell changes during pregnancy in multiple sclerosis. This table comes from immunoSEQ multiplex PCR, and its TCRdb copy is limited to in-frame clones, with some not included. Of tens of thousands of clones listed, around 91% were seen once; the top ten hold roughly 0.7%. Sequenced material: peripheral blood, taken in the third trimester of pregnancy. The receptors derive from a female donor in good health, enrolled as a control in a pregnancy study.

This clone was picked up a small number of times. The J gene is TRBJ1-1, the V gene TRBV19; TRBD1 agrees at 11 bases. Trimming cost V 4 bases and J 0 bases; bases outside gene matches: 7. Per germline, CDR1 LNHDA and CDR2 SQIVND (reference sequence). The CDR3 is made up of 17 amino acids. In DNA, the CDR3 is TGTGCCAGTAGTAAGGGGACAGGGGGGGCCCTGAACACTGAAGCTTTCTTT. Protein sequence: CASSKGTGGALNTEAFF.

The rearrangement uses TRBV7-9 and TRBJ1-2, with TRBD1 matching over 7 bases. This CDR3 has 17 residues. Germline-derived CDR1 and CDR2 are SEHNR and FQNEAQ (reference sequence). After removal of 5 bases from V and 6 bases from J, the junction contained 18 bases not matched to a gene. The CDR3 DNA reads TGTGCCAGCAGCCCCCTTGCTGGGACGGACAGGAACCATGGCTACACCTTC. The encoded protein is CASSPLAGTDRNHGYTF.

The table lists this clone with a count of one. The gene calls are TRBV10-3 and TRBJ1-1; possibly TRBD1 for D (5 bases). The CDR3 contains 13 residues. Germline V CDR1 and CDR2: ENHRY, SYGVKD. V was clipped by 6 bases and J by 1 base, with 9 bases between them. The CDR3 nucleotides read TGTGCCATCAGGAACCAGGGGAACACTGAAGCTTTCTTT. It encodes CAIRNQGNTEAFF.

This CDR3 reads CAWTPTGTDEQYF. The CDR3 DNA sequence: TGTGCCTGGACTCCGACAGGGACCGACGAGCAGTACTTC. This chain joins TRBV30 and TRBJ2-7; 7 bases agree with TRBD1. V shed 4 bases and J 5 bases; nucleotides not matched to a gene: 8. Germline assignment: CDR1 GTSNPN and CDR2 SVGIG (reference sequence). The CDR3 consists of 13 residues.

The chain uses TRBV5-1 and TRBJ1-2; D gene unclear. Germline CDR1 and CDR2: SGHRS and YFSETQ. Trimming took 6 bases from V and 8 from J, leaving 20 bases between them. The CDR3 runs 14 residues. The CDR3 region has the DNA TGCGCCAGCAAAAGCCTTTCAACCACGGGGGGCTACACCTTC. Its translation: CASKSLSTTGGYTF.

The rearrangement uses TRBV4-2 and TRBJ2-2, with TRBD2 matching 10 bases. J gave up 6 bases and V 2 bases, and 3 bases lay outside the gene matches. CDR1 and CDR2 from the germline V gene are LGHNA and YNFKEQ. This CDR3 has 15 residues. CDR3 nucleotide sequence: TGTGCCAGCAGCCAAAGCGGGGGGGCTTCCGGGGAGCTGTTTTTT. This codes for CASSQSGGASGELFF.

The CDR3 nucleotides are TGTGCCAGCAGCTTACAGGGTCGCTATGGCTACACCTTC. This gives the protein CASSLQGRYGYTF. The chain combines TRBV5-6 with TRBJ1-2; D might be TRBD1 (6 bases). The V and J ends lost 2 bases and 4 bases respectively, with 9 bases between them. CDR1 is SGHDT and CDR2 is YYEEEE in the germline V gene. This CDR3 region has 13 residues.

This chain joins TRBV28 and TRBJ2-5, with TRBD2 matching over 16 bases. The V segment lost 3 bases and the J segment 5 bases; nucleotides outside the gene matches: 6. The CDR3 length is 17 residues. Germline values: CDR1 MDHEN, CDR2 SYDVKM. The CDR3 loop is CASSFWGLAGGGETQYF. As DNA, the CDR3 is TGTGCCAGCAGTTTCTGGGGACTAGCGGGAGGGGGGGAGACCCAGTACTTC. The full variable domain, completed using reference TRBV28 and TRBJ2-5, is DVKVTQSSRYLVKRTGEKVFLECVQDMDHENMFWYRQDPGLGLRLIYFSYDVKMKEKGDIPEGYSVSREKKERFSLILESASTNQTSMYLCASSFWGLAGGGETQYFGPGTRLLVL.

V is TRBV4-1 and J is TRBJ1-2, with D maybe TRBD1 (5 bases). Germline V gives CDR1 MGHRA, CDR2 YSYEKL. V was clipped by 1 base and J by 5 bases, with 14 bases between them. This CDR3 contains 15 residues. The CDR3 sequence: CASSQGTGLGYGYTF. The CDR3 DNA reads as TGCGCCAGCAGCCAAGGTACAGGCCTTGGGTATGGCTACACCTTC.

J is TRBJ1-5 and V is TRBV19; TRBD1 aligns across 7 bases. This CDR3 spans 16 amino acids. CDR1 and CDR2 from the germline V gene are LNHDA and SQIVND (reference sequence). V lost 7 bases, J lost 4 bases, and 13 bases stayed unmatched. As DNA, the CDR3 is TGTGCCAGTAACAGGGGCGGCGCGAGACAGAATCAGCCCCAGCATTTT. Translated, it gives CASNRGGARQNQPQHF.

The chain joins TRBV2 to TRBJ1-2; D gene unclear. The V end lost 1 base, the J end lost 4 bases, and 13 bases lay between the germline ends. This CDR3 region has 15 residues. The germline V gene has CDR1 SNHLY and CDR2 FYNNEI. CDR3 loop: CASSEGIAPGYGYTF. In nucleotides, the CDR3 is TGTGCCAGCAGTGAAGGGATAGCCCCTGGCTATGGCTACACCTTC.

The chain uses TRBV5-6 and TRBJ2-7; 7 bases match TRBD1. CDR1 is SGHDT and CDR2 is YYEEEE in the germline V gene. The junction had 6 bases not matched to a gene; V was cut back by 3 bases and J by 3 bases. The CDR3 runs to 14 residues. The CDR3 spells CASSSRDSFYEQYF. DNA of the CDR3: TGTGCCAGCAGCTCCCGGGACAGTTTCTACGAGCAGTACTTC.

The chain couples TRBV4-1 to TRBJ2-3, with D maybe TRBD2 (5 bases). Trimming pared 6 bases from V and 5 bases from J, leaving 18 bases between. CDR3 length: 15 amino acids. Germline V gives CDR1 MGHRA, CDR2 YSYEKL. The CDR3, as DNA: TGCGCCAGCAGAATAGGGAGCGAACCACGAGATACGCAGTATTTT. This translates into CASRIGSEPRDTQYF.

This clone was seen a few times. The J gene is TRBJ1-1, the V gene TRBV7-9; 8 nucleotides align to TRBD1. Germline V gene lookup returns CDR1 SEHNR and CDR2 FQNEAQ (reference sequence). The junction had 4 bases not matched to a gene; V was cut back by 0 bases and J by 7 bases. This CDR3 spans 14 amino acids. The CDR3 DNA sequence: TGTGCCAGCAGCTTAGCGGGACAGGCGGTTGAAGCTTTCTTT. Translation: CASSLAGQAVEAFF.

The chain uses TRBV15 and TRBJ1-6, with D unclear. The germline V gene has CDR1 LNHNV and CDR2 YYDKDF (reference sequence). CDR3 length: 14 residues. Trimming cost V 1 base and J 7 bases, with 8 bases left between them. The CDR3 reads CATSRARLNSPLHF. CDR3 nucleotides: TGTGCCACCAGCAGAGCCAGACTAAATTCACCCCTCCACTTT.

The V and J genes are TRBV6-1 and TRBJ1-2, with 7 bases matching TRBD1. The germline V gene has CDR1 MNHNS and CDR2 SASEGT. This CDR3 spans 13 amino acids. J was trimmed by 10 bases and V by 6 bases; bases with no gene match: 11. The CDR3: CASRVTGKGVYTF. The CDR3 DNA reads TGTGCCAGCAGAGTGACAGGGAAAGGAGTCTACACCTTC.

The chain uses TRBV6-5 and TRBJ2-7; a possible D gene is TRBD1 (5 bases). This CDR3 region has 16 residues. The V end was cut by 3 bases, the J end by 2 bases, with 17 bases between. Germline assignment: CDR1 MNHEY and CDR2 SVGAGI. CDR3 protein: CASSYSDSQGTYEQYF. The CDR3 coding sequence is TGTGCCAGCAGTTATTCCGACAGCCAAGGGACCTACGAGCAGTACTTC.

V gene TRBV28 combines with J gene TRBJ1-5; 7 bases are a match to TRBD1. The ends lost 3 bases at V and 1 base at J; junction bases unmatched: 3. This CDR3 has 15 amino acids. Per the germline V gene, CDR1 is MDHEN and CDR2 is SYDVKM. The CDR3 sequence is CASSLGQTSNQPQHF. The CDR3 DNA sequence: TGTGCCAGCAGTTTGGGACAGACGAGCAATCAGCCCCAGCATTTT.

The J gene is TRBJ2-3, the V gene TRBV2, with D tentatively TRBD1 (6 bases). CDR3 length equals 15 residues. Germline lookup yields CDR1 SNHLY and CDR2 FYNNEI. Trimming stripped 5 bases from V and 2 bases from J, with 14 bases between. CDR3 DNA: TGTGCCAGCAGTCAACAGGGCCCCCCCACAGATACGCAGTATTTT. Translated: CASSQQGPPTDTQYF.

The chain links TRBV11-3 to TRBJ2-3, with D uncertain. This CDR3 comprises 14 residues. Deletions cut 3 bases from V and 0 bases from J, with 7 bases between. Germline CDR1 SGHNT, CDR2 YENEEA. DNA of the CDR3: TGTGCCAGCAGCTTGAGTCCTAGCACAGATACGCAGTATTTT. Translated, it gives CASSLSPSTDTQYF.

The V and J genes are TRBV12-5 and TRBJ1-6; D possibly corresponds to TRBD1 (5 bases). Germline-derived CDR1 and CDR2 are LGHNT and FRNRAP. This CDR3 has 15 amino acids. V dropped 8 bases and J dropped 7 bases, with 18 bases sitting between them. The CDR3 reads CASRTPGTSNSPLHF. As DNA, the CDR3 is TGTGCTAGTCGGACTCCCGGGACTTCAAATTCACCCCTCCACTTT.

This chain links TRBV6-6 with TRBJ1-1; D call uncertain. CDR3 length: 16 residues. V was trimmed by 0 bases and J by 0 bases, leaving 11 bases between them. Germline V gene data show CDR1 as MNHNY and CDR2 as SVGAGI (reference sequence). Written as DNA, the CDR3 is TGTGCCAGCAGTTACTCGTCAGCGCCAATGAACACTGAAGCTTTCTTT. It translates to CASSYSSAPMNTEAFF.

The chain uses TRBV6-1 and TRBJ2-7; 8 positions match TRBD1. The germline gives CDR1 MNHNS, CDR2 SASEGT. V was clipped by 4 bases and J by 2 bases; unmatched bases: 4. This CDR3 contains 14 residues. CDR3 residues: CASSVDRATYEQYF. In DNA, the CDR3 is TGTGCCAGCAGTGTGGACAGGGCAACCTACGAGCAGTACTTC.

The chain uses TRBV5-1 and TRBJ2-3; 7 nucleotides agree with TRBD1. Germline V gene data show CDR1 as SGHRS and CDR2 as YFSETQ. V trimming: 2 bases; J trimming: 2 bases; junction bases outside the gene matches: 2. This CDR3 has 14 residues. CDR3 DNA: TGCGCCAGCAGCTTCGAGGGGGCCACAGATACGCAGTATTTT. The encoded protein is CASSFEGATDTQYF.

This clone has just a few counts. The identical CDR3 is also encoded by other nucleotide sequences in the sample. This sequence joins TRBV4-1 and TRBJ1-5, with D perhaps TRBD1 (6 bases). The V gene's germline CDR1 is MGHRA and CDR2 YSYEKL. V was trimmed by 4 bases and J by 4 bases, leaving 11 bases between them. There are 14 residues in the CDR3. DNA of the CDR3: TGCGCCAGCAGCCTTGGACAGAGTAATCAGCCCCAGCATTTT. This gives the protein CASSLGQSNQPQHF.

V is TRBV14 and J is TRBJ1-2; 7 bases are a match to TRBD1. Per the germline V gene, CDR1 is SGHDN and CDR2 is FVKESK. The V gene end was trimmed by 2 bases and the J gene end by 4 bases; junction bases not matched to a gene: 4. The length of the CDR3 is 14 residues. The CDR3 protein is CASSQRTGAYGYTF. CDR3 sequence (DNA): TGTGCCAGCAGCCAAAGGACAGGAGCCTATGGCTACACCTTC.

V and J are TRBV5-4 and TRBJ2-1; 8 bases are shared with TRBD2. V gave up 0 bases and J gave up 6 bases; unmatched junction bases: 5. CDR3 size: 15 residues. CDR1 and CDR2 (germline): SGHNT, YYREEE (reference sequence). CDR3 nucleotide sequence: TGTGCCAGCAGCTTGGGCGGGAGGCCCCTCAATGAGCAGTTCTTC. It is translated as CASSLGGRPLNEQFF. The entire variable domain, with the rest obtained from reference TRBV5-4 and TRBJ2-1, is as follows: ETGVTQSPTHLIKTRGQQVTLRCSSQSGHNTVSWYQQALGQGPQFIFQYYREEENGRGNFPPRFSGLQFPNYSSELNVNALELDDSALYLCASSLGGRPLNEQFFGPGTRLTVL.

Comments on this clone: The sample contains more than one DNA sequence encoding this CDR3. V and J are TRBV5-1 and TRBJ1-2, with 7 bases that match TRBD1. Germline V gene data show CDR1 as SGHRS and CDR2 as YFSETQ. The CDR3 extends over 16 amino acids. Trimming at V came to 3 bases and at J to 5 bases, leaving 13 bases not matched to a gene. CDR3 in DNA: TGCGCCAGCAGCTCCACCGGGACAGTGAGCCCGTATGGCTACACCTTC. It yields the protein CASSSTGTVSPYGYTF. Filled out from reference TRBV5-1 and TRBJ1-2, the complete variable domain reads KAGVTQTPRYLIKTRGQQVTLSCSPISGHRSVSWYQQTPGQGLQFLFEYFSETQRNKGNFPGRFSGRQFSNSRSEMNVSTLELGDSALYLCASSSTGTVSPYGYTFGSGTRLTVV.

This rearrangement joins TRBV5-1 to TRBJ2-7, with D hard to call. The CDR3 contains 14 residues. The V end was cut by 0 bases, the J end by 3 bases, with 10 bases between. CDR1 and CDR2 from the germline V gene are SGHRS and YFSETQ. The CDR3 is CASSLAPRNYEQYF. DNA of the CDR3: TGCGCCAGCAGCTTGGCCCCCAGGAACTACGAGCAGTACTTC.